This passage covers 5 T cell receptor beta chains from one sample sequenced in a study of patients and donors after allogeneic stem cell transplantation. TCRdb itself ran the RT-PCR reads through MiXCR, one entry per CDR3 protein. The table lists 400,000 to 450,000 distinct CDR3 sequences, roughly 17% of them singletons, with 7% to 7.5% in the top ten. Sequenced sample: blood, either unsorted or a sorted T cell fraction (not recorded which). Receptor source: a human donor who was either an allogeneic HSCT recipient or a stem cell or donor lymphocyte infusion donor (not recorded which). It is not recorded whose cells these are; they may come from a transplant donor.

This clonotype has just a few counts. The chain recombines TRBV6-1 with TRBJ1-2; TRBD1 might be the D (6 bases). The CDR3 length is 15 residues. The V gene lost 8 bases and the J gene lost 3 bases, with 19 bases spanning the gap. Germline CDR1 is MNHNS and CDR2 is SASEGT. Here the CDR3 reads CASWSIGQPYYGYTF. DNA of the CDR3: TGTGCCAGCTGGTCTATCGGACAGCCTTACTATGGCTACACCTTC.

The rearrangement joins TRBV6-1 to TRBJ1-1; a weak D match, TRBD1 (5 bases). Trimming took 8 bases from V and 0 from J, leaving 13 bases between them. Germline loops: CDR1 MNHNS, CDR2 SASEGT. The CDR3 runs 14 residues. The CDR3 loop reads CASAKGPMNTEAFF. The DNA of the CDR3 is TGTGCCAGCGCGAAGGGACCGATGAACACTGAAGCTTTCTTT.

The chain carries TRBV12-3 or TRBV12-4 and TRBJ2-1; a possible D gene is TRBD2 (5 bases). This CDR3 has 13 amino acids. V dropped 3 bases and J dropped 4 bases, with 7 bases sitting between them. CDR3 bases: TGTGCCAGCAGTTTCGTAGCGTACAATGAGCAGTTCTTC. This sequence encodes CASSFVAYNEQFF.

The chain employs TRBV7-3 and TRBJ2-7; possibly TRBD2 for D (6 bases). Per the germline V gene, CDR1 is SGHTA and CDR2 is FQGTGA. The CDR3 runs 13 residues. Trimming took off 11 bases at V and 1 base at J, with 15 bases between the two ends. As DNA, the CDR3 is TGTGCCTCAGGGCGGGACCGATCCTACGAGCAGTACTTC. Protein sequence: CASGRDRSYEQYF.

This clonotype was seen only a few times. The chain has TRBV10-3 and TRBJ1-2; TRBD1 is a possible D gene (5 bases). Trimming pared 8 bases from V and 4 bases from J, leaving 11 bases between. The CDR3 extends over 12 amino acids. Germline V gene lookup returns CDR1 ENHRY and CDR2 SYGVKD. The CDR3 is CAIDWGSYGYTF. As DNA, the CDR3 is TGTGCCATCGATTGGGGCAGCTATGGCTACACCTTC.